These T cell receptor beta chains were read from a single sample in a study of PD-1 blockade in classical Hodgkin lymphoma. The repertoire was sequenced with immunoSEQ multiplex PCR; TCRdb's copy has only in-frame clones and lacks some. The sample lists about 14,000 clones; about 86% were seen once. Sequenced here: peripheral blood mononuclear cells (PBMCs), sampled at baseline. These TCRs come from a human donor with classical Hodgkin lymphoma. CDR3s include the opening cysteine and the closing phenylalanine or tryptophan. The order of the fields is clone size, J gene, D gene, V gene, CDR3 protein, CDR3 DNA. The D gene is left open where the match is weak. Clone sizes are given selectively: once, few, many, or a class where the clone is expanded.

size: .
J: TRBJ1-3
D: .
V: TRBV19
CDR3: CASSDYKSSGNTIYF
DNA: TGTGCCAGTAGCGATTACAAGAGCTCTGGAAACACCATATATTTT

size: .
J: TRBJ2-2
D: .
V: TRBV2
CDR3: CASTQGGTGELFF
DNA: TGTGCCAGCACCCAGGGCGGGACCGGGGAGCTGTTTTTT

size: once
J: TRBJ2-5
D: .
V: TRBV7-2
CDR3: CASSPQRETQYF
DNA: TGTGCCAGCAGCCCCCAAAGGGAGACCCAGTACTTC

size: .
J: TRBJ2-3
D: .
V: TRBV9
CDR3: CASSASAGDTDTQYF
DNA: TGTGCCAGCAGCGCCTCGGCGGGCGACACAGATACGCAGTATTTT

size: .
J: TRBJ2-5
D: TRBD2
V: TRBV11-2
CDR3: CASSSTSAAGTQYF
DNA: TGTGCCAGCAGCTCCACTAGCGCGGCCGGGACCCAGTACTTC

size: .
J: TRBJ2-1
D: TRBD1
V: TRBV5-5
CDR3: CASSPRQGYEQFF
DNA: TGTGCCAGCAGCCCGAGACAGGGGTATGAGCAGTTCTTC

size: .
J: TRBJ2-3
D: .
V: TRBV5-1
CDR3: CASSWLATSTDTQYF
DNA: TGCGCCAGCAGCTGGCTGGCTACTAGCACAGATACGCAGTATTTT

size: .
J: TRBJ2-3
D: TRBD2
V: TRBV11-2
CDR3: CASSPPSGGAGTQYF
DNA: TGTGCCAGCAGCCCCCCTAGCGGGGGGGCCGGTACGCAGTATTTT

size: .
J: TRBJ2-7
D: .
V: TRBV5-1
CDR3: CASSSSYEQYF
DNA: TGCGCCAGCAGTTCTAGTTACGAGCAGTACTTC

size: few
J: TRBJ1-5
D: .
V: TRBV28
CDR3: CASSLDSNQPQHF
DNA: TGTGCCAGCAGTTTGGACAGCAATCAGCCCCAGCATTTT

size: .
J: TRBJ2-1
D: .
V: TRBV15
CDR3: CATSRSVQPSYNEQFF
DNA: TGTGCCACCAGCAGATCTGTACAGCCCTCCTACAATGAGCAGTTCTTC

size: .
J: TRBJ2-7
D: .
V: TRBV30
CDR3: CAWSPGSSYEQYF
DNA: TGTGCCTGGAGTCCTGGTAGCTCCTACGAGCAGTACTTC

size: once
J: TRBJ1-2
D: .
V: TRBV5-1
CDR3: CASSAVTGSGYGYTF
DNA: TGCGCCAGCAGCGCAGTGACAGGTTCGGGATATGGCTACACCTTC

size: .
J: TRBJ2-3
D: .
V: TRBV10-1
CDR3: CASSEDGFTDTQYF
DNA: TGCGCCAGCAGTGAAGACGGATTCACAGATACGCAGTATTTT

size: .
J: TRBJ1-2
D: TRBD1
V: TRBV5-4
CDR3: CASSDRDRDYGYTF
DNA: TGTGCCAGCAGCGACCGGGACAGGGACTATGGCTACACCTTC

size: .
J: TRBJ1-1
D: .
V: TRBV28
CDR3: CASNKRGRNTEAFF
DNA: TGTGCCAGCAATAAGCGGGGAAGGAACACTGAAGCTTTCTTT

size: .
J: TRBJ1-5
D: .
V: TRBV2
CDR3: CASTLGGTWAGYQPQHF
DNA: TGTGCCAGCACCCTTGGCGGGACATGGGCAGGGTATCAGCCCCAGCATTTT

size: .
J: TRBJ2-3
D: TRBD1
V: TRBV11-3
CDR3: CASSPRTGGSDTQYF
DNA: TGTGCCAGCAGCCCCCGGACAGGGGGGTCAGATACGCAGTATTTT

size: .
J: TRBJ2-7
D: .
V: TRBV7-9
CDR3: CASSYRSGPYEQYF
DNA: TGTGCCAGCAGCTACCGGTCAGGTCCCTACGAGCAGTACTTC

size: .
J: TRBJ2-7
D: .
V: TRBV10-3
CDR3: CAISLRGGSPYEQYF
DNA: TGTGCCATCAGCCTTAGAGGGGGGAGTCCCTACGAGCAGTACTTC

size: .
J: TRBJ2-2
D: .
V: TRBV9
CDR3: CASSVGGDTGELFF
DNA: TGTGCCAGCAGCGTAGGAGGGGACACCGGGGAGCTGTTTTTT

size: .
J: TRBJ1-2
D: .
V: TRBV27
CDR3: CASSHFWDPYYGYTF
DNA: TGTGCCAGCAGTCATTTTTGGGACCCTTACTATGGCTACACCTTC

size: .
J: TRBJ2-7
D: .
V: TRBV10-3
CDR3: CAISDPIGHYEQYF
DNA: TGTGCCATCAGTGATCCCATCGGACACTACGAGCAGTACTTC

size: few
J: TRBJ1-4
D: .
V: TRBV7-9
CDR3: CASSLAEDIEKLFF
DNA: TGTGCCAGCAGCTTAGCGGAGGACATTGAAAAACTGTTTTTT

size: .
J: TRBJ1-2
D: .
V: TRBV7-9
CDR3: CASSLNYRQIENYGYTF
DNA: TGTGCCAGCAGCTTAAATTATCGACAGATTGAAAACTATGGCTACACCTTC

size: .
J: TRBJ2-7
D: TRBD1
V: TRBV18
CDR3: CASSPRDRSSYEQYF
DNA: TGTGCCAGCTCACCCCGGGACAGGAGCTCCTACGAGCAGTACTTC

size: .
J: TRBJ1-2
D: .
V: TRBV2
CDR3: CASSEVTPNYGYTF
DNA: TGTGCCAGCAGTGAAGTAACCCCTAACTATGGCTACACCTTC

size: .
J: TRBJ1-1
D: TRBD1
V: TRBV4-3
CDR3: CASSKGQAPMNTEAFF
DNA: TGCGCCAGCAGCAAGGGACAGGCACCCATGAACACTGAAGCTTTCTTT

size: .
J: TRBJ2-5
D: .
V: TRBV11-3
CDR3: CASSLGQGSETQYF
DNA: TGTGCCAGCAGCTTAGGTCAGGGGTCAGAGACCCAGTACTTC

size: .
J: TRBJ2-7
D: TRBD1
V: TRBV10-3
CDR3: CAIRLGQGAYEQYF
DNA: TGTGCCATCAGACTGGGACAGGGGGCCTACGAGCAGTACTTC

size: .
J: TRBJ1-2
D: .
V: TRBV19
CDR3: CASSGGVAVSYGYTF
DNA: TGTGCCAGTAGCGGGGGTGTCGCAGTGAGCTATGGCTACACCTTC

size: .
J: TRBJ2-1
D: .
V: TRBV7-3
CDR3: CASSAPGGVNEQFF
DNA: TGTGCCAGCAGCGCTCCAGGGGGGGTGAATGAGCAGTTCTTC

size: .
J: TRBJ1-2
D: .
V: TRBV7-9
CDR3: CASSFLRGGALGGYTF
DNA: TGTGCCAGCAGCTTCCTACGCGGGGGGGCTCTTGGAGGCTACACCTTC

size: .
J: TRBJ2-3
D: TRBD1
V: TRBV19
CDR3: CASKQGATDTQYF
DNA: TGTGCCAGTAAACAGGGGGCGACAGATACGCAGTATTTT

size: .
J: TRBJ1-1
D: TRBD1
V: TRBV4-2
CDR3: CASSLYEGANTEAFF
DNA: TGTGCCAGCAGCCTCTACGAGGGGGCGAACACTGAAGCTTTCTTT

size: few
J: TRBJ2-5
D: .
V: TRBV21-1
CDR3: CASSKGEKEETQYF
DNA: TGTGCCAGCAGCAAGGGGGAGAAGGAAGAGACCCAGTACTTC

size: .
J: TRBJ2-3
D: .
V: TRBV19
CDR3: CASSIKRTSTDTQYF
DNA: TGTGCCAGTAGTATAAAGCGAACTAGCACAGATACGCAGTATTTT

size: .
J: TRBJ1-1
D: TRBD1
V: TRBV2
CDR3: CASSGAGGNTEAFF
DNA: TGTGCCAGCAGTGGCGCAGGGGGGAACACTGAAGCTTTCTTT

size: .
J: TRBJ2-2
D: .
V: TRBV7-9
CDR3: CASSLAGQVRSGELFF
DNA: TGTGCCAGCAGCTTAGCGGGGCAGGTTCGGTCCGGGGAGCTGTTTTTT

size: .
J: TRBJ2-7
D: TRBD2
V: TRBV27
CDR3: CASSIGLAGYEQYF
DNA: TGTGCCAGCAGTATCGGACTAGCGGGCTACGAGCAGTACTTC

size: .
J: TRBJ2-1
D: TRBD2
V: TRBV11-3
CDR3: CASSLGFSGRAGEQFF
DNA: TGTGCCAGCAGCTTAGGTTTTAGCGGGAGGGCCGGTGAGCAGTTCTTC

size: .
J: TRBJ2-3
D: TRBD1
V: TRBV6-6
CDR3: CASSFPGQGLYF
DNA: TGTGCCAGCAGTTTTCCGGGACAGGGGCTGTATTTT

size: .
J: TRBJ1-1
D: .
V: TRBV10-2
CDR3: CASSESRGNTEAFF
DNA: TGCGCCAGCAGTGAGTCTCGAGGGAACACTGAAGCTTTCTTT

size: .
J: TRBJ1-2
D: .
V: TRBV6-1
CDR3: CASSETRSYGYTF
DNA: TGTGCCAGCAGTGAAACCAGGTCCTATGGCTACACCTTC

size: .
J: TRBJ2-3
D: .
V: TRBV9
CDR3: CASSVGGGMNTDTQYF
DNA: TGTGCCAGCAGCGTAGGAGGCGGGATGAACACAGATACGCAGTATTTT

size: .
J: TRBJ2-1
D: .
V: TRBV2
CDR3: CAISDFDNEQFF
DNA: TGTGCCATCTCGGACTTCGACAATGAGCAGTTCTTC

size: .
J: TRBJ2-7
D: .
V: TRBV27
CDR3: CASSLKGPREQYF
DNA: TGTGCCAGCAGTTTAAAGGGACCCCGCGAGCAGTACTTC

size: .
J: TRBJ1-1
D: .
V: TRBV15
CDR3: CATSSPGNTEAFF
DNA: TGTGCCACCAGCAGCCCGGGGAACACTGAAGCTTTCTTT

size: .
J: TRBJ1-1
D: TRBD1
V: TRBV25-1
CDR3: CASSEAQGVLTEAFF
DNA: TGTGCCAGCAGTGAAGCCCAGGGGGTCCTCACTGAAGCTTTCTTT

size: .
J: TRBJ1-6
D: .
V: TRBV11-2
CDR3: CASSSLPGRNSPLHF
DNA: TGTGCCAGCAGCTCACTCCCGGGACGGAATTCACCCCTCCACTTT

size: few
J: TRBJ1-6
D: .
V: TRBV30
CDR3: CAWSTGYNSPLHF
DNA: TGTGCCTGGAGTACTGGGTATAATTCACCCCTCCACTTT

size: .
J: TRBJ2-7
D: .
V: TRBV29-1
CDR3: CSVVSTRSYEQYF
DNA: TGCAGCGTCGTTTCAACACGTTCCTACGAGCAGTACTTC

size: .
J: TRBJ1-5
D: TRBD1
V: TRBV28
CDR3: CASSSGTGGDQPQHF
DNA: TGTGCCAGCAGTTCCGGGACAGGGGGGGATCAGCCCCAGCATTTT

size: .
J: TRBJ2-3
D: TRBD2
V: TRBV7-9
CDR3: CASSPSGSEDTQYF
DNA: TGTGCCAGCAGCCCTAGCGGGAGTGAAGATACGCAGTATTTT

size: .
J: TRBJ1-4
D: TRBD1
V: TRBV11-3
CDR3: CASSPRQGGNEKLFF
DNA: TGTGCCAGCAGCCCCCGACAGGGTGGTAATGAAAAATTGTTTTTT

size: once
J: TRBJ2-3
D: .
V: TRBV27
CDR3: CASSYSLLLLEDTQYF
DNA: TGTGCCAGCAGTTATAGCCTACTACTTTTGGAAGATACGCAGTATTTT

size: .
J: TRBJ2-7
D: TRBD1
V: TRBV5-1
CDR3: CASSLGGTGGSYEQYF
DNA: TGCGCCAGCAGCTTGGGTGGGACAGGGGGCTCCTACGAGCAGTACTTC

size: .
J: TRBJ2-5
D: .
V: TRBV6-6
CDR3: CASRRREWETQYF
DNA: TGTGCCAGCAGGCGCAGGGAATGGGAGACCCAGTACTTC

size: .
J: TRBJ1-5
D: TRBD1
V: TRBV30
CDR3: CAWSPGGSNQPQHF
DNA: TGTGCCTGGAGCCCAGGGGGCAGCAATCAGCCCCAGCATTTT

size: .
J: TRBJ2-7
D: TRBD2
V: TRBV4-2
CDR3: CASTSSGAYEQYF
DNA: TGTGCCAGCACATCAAGCGGGGCGTACGAGCAGTACTTC